These 10 T cell receptor beta chains were all obtained from the same sample, sequenced in a study of identical twins. One entry per CDR3 protein results from TCRdb running MiXCR on the 5' RACE reads. The sample includes roughly 710,000 distinct CDR3 sequences, around 6% of them seen just once. The sequencing input was naive T cells sorted from blood. These receptors originate from a man aged 18 to 35 in good health.

V gene TRBV4-2 combines with J gene TRBJ2-1; D is unclear. The CDR3 sequence is 13 residues long. Trimming left V 2 bases short and J 9 bases short, with 11 bases between. Germline CDR1 LGHNA, CDR2 YNFKEQ. CDR3 protein: CASSQSGWAEQFF. CDR3 DNA sequence: TGTGCCAGCAGCCAATCAGGCTGGGCTGAGCAGTTCTTC.

In this sample, this clonotype turned up many times. V usage is TRBV29-1 and J usage is TRBJ2-3, with 12 bases lining up with TRBD2. This CDR3 region has 19 residues. Germline values: CDR1 SQVTM, CDR2 ANQGSEA. V trimming: 7 bases; J trimming: 1 base; junction bases outside the gene matches: 18. DNA for the CDR3: TGCAGCGGCACGAAAATAAAACTAGCGGGAGGTCTGGGCACAGATACGCAGTATTTT. Encoded protein: CSGTKIKLAGGLGTDTQYF.

This clonotype was observed a few times. The chain couples TRBV27 to TRBJ2-5; D is ambiguous. With 2 bases removed from V and 4 bases from J, the gap between germline ends came to 11 bases. CDR3 length equals 14 residues. Germline CDR1 and CDR2: MNHEY and SMNVEV (reference sequence). The CDR3 bases are TGTGCCAGCAGTTTAAGCGTAGGATCAGAGACCCAGTACTTC. Protein: CASSLSVGSETQYF.

This chain links TRBV25-1 with TRBJ2-1, with TRBD2 matching 8 bases. The CDR3 totals 15 residues. Germline trimming cut 6 bases from V and 5 bases from J; bases unmatched to any gene: 9. Germline V gene sequence: CDR1 MGHDK, CDR2 SYGVNS. The CDR3 region is CASRQTSVVNNEQFF. The CDR3 coding sequence is TGTGCCAGCAGACAGACTAGCGTAGTAAACAATGAGCAGTTCTTC.

This clonotype was recorded many times. This chain links TRBV7-9 with TRBJ1-4; D is uncertain. The germline V gene encodes CDR1 SEHNR and CDR2 FQNEAQ (reference sequence). This CDR3 is 12 amino acids long. V was clipped by 5 bases and J by 7 bases, with 8 bases between them. As DNA, the CDR3 is TGTGCCAGCAGCGTCGGGTCTGAAAAACTGTTTTTT. This sequence encodes CASSVGSEKLFF.

This clonotype showed up many times. J is TRBJ2-1 and V is TRBV5-6; D is perhaps TRBD1 or TRBD2 (5 bases each). V was cut by 7 bases and J by 9 bases, with 20 bases left in between. The CDR3 loop spans 14 amino acids. Looked up from germline, CDR1 is SGHDT and CDR2 is YYEEEE. The CDR3 DNA reads TGTGCCAGCGGAATAGCAGGGAAAGAGGGTGAGCAGTTCTTC. Protein product: CASGIAGKEGEQFF.

This clonotype was detected only a few times. This chain uses TRBV28 with TRBJ1-5, with D perhaps matching TRBD1 (6 bases). Between the trimmed V and J ends, which lost 7 bases and 3 bases, there was a span of 22 bases. Germline V lookup: CDR1 MDHEN, CDR2 SYDVKM. The CDR3 totals 17 residues. This CDR3 is CASIAPPRQVINQPQHF. DNA of the CDR3: TGTGCCAGCATCGCACCCCCCAGACAGGTCATCAATCAGCCCCAGCATTTT.

Only a few counts were recorded for this clonotype. The V and J genes are TRBV3-1 and TRBJ2-1; 9 nucleotides line up with TRBD1. V gave up 2 bases and J gave up 8 bases; unmatched junction bases: 7. This CDR3 is built from 15 residues. Germline lookup yields CDR1 LGHDT and CDR2 YNNKEL (reference sequence). The CDR3 coding sequence is TGTGCCAGCAGCCAACCCGGACAGGGGAGCGATGAGCAGTTCTTC. Protein: CASSQPGQGSDEQFF.

The chain couples TRBV12-3 or TRBV12-4 to TRBJ1-5; no definite D call. The V gene lost 3 bases and the J gene lost 4 bases, with 10 bases spanning the gap. The CDR3 is made up of 14 amino acids. CDR3 sequence (DNA): TGTGCCAGCAGTTTTGGTGCCGAAAATCAGCCCCAGCATTTT. It specifies CASSFGAENQPQHF.

This clonotype has at least ten counts. This sequence joins TRBV6-1 and TRBJ2-1; 8 bases agree with TRBD2. CDR3 length: 14 amino acids. Germline V gene data show CDR1 as MNHNS and CDR2 as SASEGT. V lost 8 bases and J lost 2; bases outside the gene matches: 5. The CDR3 sequence: CASSGTSPYNEQFF. CDR3 nucleotide sequence: TGTGCCAGCTCGGGGACTAGTCCCTACAATGAGCAGTTCTTC.